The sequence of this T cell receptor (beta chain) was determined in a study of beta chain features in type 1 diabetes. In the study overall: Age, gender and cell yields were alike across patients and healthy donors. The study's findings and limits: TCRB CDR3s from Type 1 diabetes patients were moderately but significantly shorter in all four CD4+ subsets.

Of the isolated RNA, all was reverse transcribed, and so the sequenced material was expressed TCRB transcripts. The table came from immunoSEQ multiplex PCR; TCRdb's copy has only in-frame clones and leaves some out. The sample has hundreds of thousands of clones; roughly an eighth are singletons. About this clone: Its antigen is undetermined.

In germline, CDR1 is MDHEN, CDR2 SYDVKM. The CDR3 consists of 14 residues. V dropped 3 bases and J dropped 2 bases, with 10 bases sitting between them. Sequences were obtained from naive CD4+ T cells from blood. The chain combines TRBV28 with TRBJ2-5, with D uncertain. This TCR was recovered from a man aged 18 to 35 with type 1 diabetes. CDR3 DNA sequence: TGTGCCAGCAGTTTCTTGACAATACAAGAGACCCAGTACTTC. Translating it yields CASSFLTIQETQYF.